This entry features one TCR beta chain sequence. Its antigen is as yet unknown. The CDR3 has 15 amino acids. V was pared by 0 bases and J by 0 bases, with 9 bases between. Germline lookup yields CDR1 MGHRA and CDR2 YSYEKL. TCRdb analysed the RT-PCR reads with MiXCR anew, one entry per CDR3 protein. There are 150,000 to 200,000 distinct CDR3 sequences in the sample; approximately 10% occur only once, and around 12% lies in the top ten. The sample is drawn from a study of response to subunit inactivated influenza vaccine. Study conclusions and caveats: Every seasonal influenza vaccination brings in few new T cells, the authors suggested.

This chain uses TRBV4-1 with TRBJ2-7, with a possible D match to TRBD2 (5 bases). The receptor comes from a man aged 50 or older who received an inactivated influenza vaccine. The sequences come from non-naive T cells sorted from PBMCs, collected about 40 days after vaccination. CDR3 region: CASSQDVRDSYEQYF. CDR3 nucleotides: TGCGCCAGCAGCCAAGATGTGAGGGACTCCTACGAGCAGTACTTC.